This T cell receptor beta chain was profiled in a study of cytomegalovirus exposure and HLA in healthy donors (dated by TCRdb to between 2016 and 2019). As for the study more broadly: An earlier analysis of a few hundred of the donors reported 276 Gb of sequence data and about 120 million unique TCR beta sequences obtained from around 180 million T cells. An early release covering 550 to 650 HLA-typed donors comprised about 290 gigabases of sequencing data and around 85 million unique TCR sequences. Of the 350 to 450 genotyped donors, around 81% fell in the genetic ancestry cluster associated with self-reported Caucasian donors. The study aimed to test whether cataloging public T cell receptors could reveal signatures of past pathogen exposure. The study profiled the T cell repertoires of under 700 subjects by immunosequencing and related them to cytomegalovirus serostatus. Besides the first cohort of hundreds of subjects, a separate validation cohort made up of roughly 130 different subjects was used. To predict cytomegalovirus infection status, the study brought together high-throughput TCR immunosequencing, statistical association of individual TCRs with disease status, and machine learning. To study patterns of TCR occurrence, a later analysis re-analyzed previously published TCR beta repertoires from around 670 donors and added high-resolution HLA genotyping. Rather than using new phenotypic data, the later analysis identified candidate immune exposures from TCR beta sequences and from how often those sequences occurred across donors. In an earlier analysis of around 540 of the donors, high-throughput TCR beta sequencing was used to judge whether each TCR beta V gene segment behaved as functional or pseudogenic. Donor age, sex, ethnicity and CMV serostatus were collected together with the repertoire data. In a later genetic analysis, genome-wide SNP genotypes for about three fifths of the 666 donors were used, and that subset was treated as a discovery cohort. Every discovery cohort repertoire had been produced on one sequencing platform. Both class I and class II loci were covered by HLA typing, at four-digit resolution. Typing coverage differed by locus: A, B, C, DRB1 and DQB1 were typed in roughly 629-630 donors, DQA1 in about 510, DPA1 in approximately 610, and DPB1 in 450 to 490. Because of strong linkage in the cohort, five DR-DQ haplotypes were treated as single units for association and clustering. Among a few hundred genotyped donors of the cohort, an average of around 240,000 unique TCR beta nucleotide sequences were sequenced per donor, roughly 20% of them non-productive. The paper as a whole reports these results and caveats: At a false discovery rate of 0.05, a later analysis linked roughly 17,000 TCR beta sequences to specific HLA alleles. The classifier was reported to diagnose cytomegalovirus status with high specificity and sensitivity in both the original cohort and the validation cohort. Across donors, most TCR sequences were observed very rarely, whereas some public TCRs were present in many individuals. Presence/absence analyses assumed roughly uniform sequencing depth across donors, an assumption that may not hold. Linkage disequilibrium might explain the correlated functional status among segregating V segments, but an unknown experimental factor could not be ruled out. V-gene and J-gene trimming of TCR beta chains was associated with a missense DCLRE1C variant in a later genetic analysis, and the association was replicated in an independent cohort. Immune exposure information for the cohort was limited to CMV serostatus. A further reported finding was that TCR beta sequences accurately predicted the HLA-A and HLA-B alleles for most subjects in the first cohort. A few of the identified cytomegalovirus-associated TCR beta chains were confirmed in vitro to be specific for cytomegalovirus antigens. When HLA alleles, especially DR and DQ, strongly co-occurred, TCR associations were difficult to assign to individual alleles. Broadly in line with IMGT annotations, most TCR beta V segments showed up in productive rearrangements about 87% or about 30% of the time in an earlier analysis of a few hundred of the donors. In a later analysis, the rate of TCR association differed among HLA loci, with DRB1 alleles having the most associated TCRs and HLA-C alleles having the fewest. The cohort was sequenced for TCR beta chains only, and without alpha or paired-chain data the features that could be detected were limited. A later genetic analysis reported fewer N-insertions in productive TCRs among donors in an Asian-associated ancestry cluster than the 666-donor mean. A cluster of highly shared sequence variants was judged likely to represent a technical artifact of the sequencing pipeline. Because HLA typing was unavailable for some donors at each locus, only the typed subset was used in association tests. The authors suggested that the approach could potentially be generalized to other disease states and immunological phenotypes. The study gave a list of 150 to 200 TCR beta chains associated with cytomegalovirus. A later analysis reported that several top co-occurrence clusters appeared linked to parvovirus B19, influenza, CMV and Epstein-Barr virus. Compared with equally common non-associated chains, HLA-associated TCR beta chains in a later analysis were more clonally expanded and had lower generation probabilities. Because counts were too low, about 15 rarely observed V segments, including chromosome 9 orphons, were left out of the earlier analysis of roughly 600 of the donors. A later analysis found that most CMV-associated TCR beta chains appeared HLA-restricted, with HLA associations seemingly driven largely by CMV exposure.

In total, approximately 610 healthy bone marrow donors made up the cohort. Cohort members were all nominally healthy when sampled, although unrecorded immune exposures were likely present. The donor was CMV seropositive and belonged to the group of around 300 seropositive cohort members. Each donor provided a peripheral blood sample, and peripheral blood mononuclear cells were used for TCR beta sequencing. Genomic DNA extraction from the blood cell samples was performed with the Qiagen DNeasy Blood Extraction Kit. The method was the immunoSEQ multiplex PCR assay. A mixture of 60 forward primers for TCR Vbeta segments and 13 reverse primers for TCR Jbeta segments was used in the multiplex PCR. The CDR3 region of rearranged TCR beta genes was amplified from genomic DNA by a multiplex PCR assay. On the Illumina HiSeq System, the amplified TCR beta libraries were sequenced as 87-base-pair reads. The paper's data handling went like this. In a later analysis, some 80 million unique TCR beta chains were counted across the approximately 620 repertoires, and approximately 11 million of these chains were shared by at least two donors. To remove PCR and sequencing errors, raw reads were error-corrected and collapsed into unique sequences using a nearest-neighbor algorithm that merged closely related sequences. Alignment of CDR3 sequences to IMGT reference sequences was used to assign V, D and J gene segments. For a sequence to be retained, at least a six-nucleotide match to both a V gene segment and a J gene segment was required. Rearrangements were classified as productive when the CDR3 lacked stop codons and remained in frame with V and J, and all other rearrangements were classified as non-productive. Following IMGT convention, CDR3 was defined as the stretch from the second conserved V-encoded cysteine to the conserved J-encoded phenylalanine. The earlier analysis of more than 450 of the donors excluded sequences that lacked an unambiguous match to a single V gene segment. In an earlier analysis of some 590 of the donors, a V segment was called functional when productive rearrangements were above 56.7%, and segregating when the standard deviation between donors exceeded 5%. To diagnose cytomegalovirus status from the catalog of TCR beta chain sequences, a statistical classification framework was built. In a later analysis, V and J genes were assigned by comparing TCR nucleotide sequences against IMGT/GENE-DB human TR gene sequences. Using the TCRdist pipeline, a later analysis assigned CDR3 sequences along with most-parsimonious VDJ recombination scenarios. A later analysis defined each TCR beta chain by its CDR3 amino acid sequence plus V-gene family, and excluded reads lacking a unique V-gene family. As a way to deal with suspected cross-contamination and a sequencing artifact, a later analysis dropped approximately 590 nucleotide sequences that were highly shared and had low generation probability. In a later analysis, a clonal expansion index for each public chain was calculated from normalized within-repertoire ranks of inferred template counts. In a later analysis, generation probabilities were computed with a VDJ recombination model fitted to out-of-frame rearrangements, and the resulting probabilities were checked against IGoR. A later analysis scored TCR-TCR, TCR-HLA and TCR-CMV co-occurrence with hypergeometric tests, applying a repertoire-size bias correction to TCR pairs. In a later analysis, false discovery rates were estimated by permuting HLA or CMV assignments 20 times. A later analysis grouped co-occurring TCRs with DBSCAN, adding TCRdist sequence similarity when clustering within HLA-allele-positive subsets. Co-occurrence clustering excluded repertoires with fewer than 30,000 or more than 120,000 public chains, plus five with anomalous nucleotide sharing. TCRdb limited this immuneACCESS table to in-frame rearrangements with V and J called. A share of clones is missing; checked studies link under half to unresolved V genes, and the rest is unexplained. The DNA gave D and trimming, while V, J and clone size come from that table. The sample table shows under 200,000 clones, and about 70% are seen once. 2.8% of the sample goes to the ten largest clones.

Regarding this clone: No antigen is known for it. The record has no base qualities; no much larger clone is one base away.

The clonotype was recovered from a woman in her thirties or forties in good health and CMV-seropositive. Sequenced: PBMCs.

Read as DNA, the sequence is TGTGCCAGCAGCCCCCCCGGGACAGGGGGCGCGGGAAACACCATATATTTT. Its protein is CASSPPGTGGAGNTIYF. The chain is assembled from TRBV9 and TRBJ1-3; TRBD1 agrees with 12 junctional bases. CDR1 SGDLS and CDR2 YYNGEE were looked up in the germline V gene. The V end gives up 4 bases and the J end 4 bases, leaving 9 bases in the junction not matched to a gene. From the cysteine up to the phenylalanine, the CDR3 has a length of 17 residues. Here the CDR3 DNA is all that survives: 51 bases in frame from base 1.